The rows below give T cell receptor beta chains drawn from one sample of a study of OX40 agonist ivuxolimab in advanced cancers. The method was immunoSEQ multiplex PCR; TCRdb's version includes in-frame clones alone and lacks a portion of them. In the table there are tens of thousands of clones, roughly 91% of which are singletons. The source material was CD4+ or CD8+ T cells sorted from blood, sampled in a trial of the OX40 agonist ivuxolimab. All receptors derive from an adult with an advanced solid tumor such as melanoma, head and neck, liver or kidney cancer. CDR3s include the opening cysteine and the closing phenylalanine or tryptophan. D genes are given only for firm matches. Expanded clones are given a class, and other clones once, few, many or no size at all.

J: TRBJ2-3
size: .
D: TRBD2
V: TRBV27
CDR3: CASTPGLAGGPDTQYF
DNA: TGTGCCAGCACCCCAGGACTAGCGGGGGGGCCAGATACGCAGTATTTT

J: TRBJ1-1
size: .
D: TRBD1
V: TRBV7-9
CDR3: CASREQGAGNTEAFF
DNA: TGTGCCAGCAGGGAACAGGGGGCCGGGAACACTGAAGCTTTCTTT

J: TRBJ2-7
size: .
D: TRBD1
V: TRBV25-1
CDR3: CASSGTGGAVQYF
DNA: TGTGCCAGCAGTGGGACAGGGGGCGCAGTGCAGTACTTC

J: TRBJ1-2
size: .
D: .
V: TRBV4-1
CDR3: CASSQDRGVGTF
DNA: TGCGCCAGCAGCCAAGATAGGGGGGTTGGCACCTTC

J: TRBJ2-2
size: .
D: .
V: TRBV28
CDR3: CASSIYRGGASGELFF
DNA: TGTGCCAGCAGTATATACAGGGGGGGCGCGTCCGGGGAGCTGTTTTTT

J: TRBJ2-7
size: .
D: TRBD1
V: TRBV29-1
CDR3: CSVGAWTGDSYEQYF
DNA: TGCAGCGTTGGGGCCTGGACAGGGGATTCCTACGAGCAGTACTTC

J: TRBJ1-2
size: .
D: .
V: TRBV27
CDR3: CASSSYRWDGYTF
DNA: TGTGCCAGCAGTTCATACAGGTGGGATGGCTACACCTTC

J: TRBJ2-1
size: .
D: .
V: TRBV29-1
CDR3: CSVVPTYPYNEQFF
DNA: TGCAGCGTTGTTCCTACGTATCCCTACAATGAGCAGTTCTTC

J: TRBJ1-2
size: .
D: .
V: TRBV6-1
CDR3: CASSGDSWGGGYTF
DNA: TGTGCCAGCAGCGGCGATTCATGGGGAGGAGGCTACACCTTC

J: TRBJ1-6
size: .
D: .
V: TRBV7-9
CDR3: CASSPGPAVYRNSPLHF
DNA: TGTGCCAGCAGCCCCGGGCCTGCCGTATATCGTAATTCACCCCTCCACTTT

J: TRBJ1-2
size: .
D: .
V: TRBV29-1
CDR3: CSVDLGGHYGYTF
DNA: TGCAGCGTTGATTTGGGGGGGCACTATGGCTACACCTTC

J: TRBJ2-7
size: .
D: .
V: TRBV5-1
CDR3: CASTTGGEQYF
DNA: TGCGCCAGCACGACAGGTGGTGAGCAGTACTTC

J: TRBJ2-4
size: .
D: .
V: TRBV30
CDR3: CAWEGQSLTLAKNIQYF
DNA: TGTGCCTGGGAGGGGCAGAGTCTTACCTTAGCCAAAAACATTCAGTACTTC

J: TRBJ1-2
size: once
D: TRBD1
V: TRBV7-8
CDR3: CASSLPKQGYGYTF
DNA: TGTGCCAGCAGCTTACCGAAACAGGGGTATGGCTACACCTTC

J: TRBJ2-1
size: .
D: .
V: TRBV23-1
CDR3: CASSQEQAVVSLYNEQFF
DNA: TGCGCCAGCAGTCAAGAACAGGCCGTGGTCAGTCTATACAATGAGCAGTTCTTC

J: TRBJ1-5
size: .
D: TRBD1
V: TRBV4-1
CDR3: CASSQGDREGYQPQHF
DNA: TGCGCCAGCAGCCAAGGGGACAGGGAGGGGTATCAGCCCCAGCATTTT

J: TRBJ2-5
size: .
D: TRBD2
V: TRBV27
CDR3: CASSSLPTSGGLETQYF
DNA: TGTGCCAGCAGTTCCTTACCGACTAGCGGGGGTCTTGAGACCCAGTACTTC

J: TRBJ2-7
size: .
D: TRBD2
V: TRBV13
CDR3: CASSLEGTSFNEQYF
DNA: TGTGCCAGCAGCTTGGAGGGGACTAGCTTCAACGAGCAGTACTTC

J: TRBJ2-2
size: .
D: .
V: TRBV9
CDR3: CASSVGWVTGELFF
DNA: TGTGCCAGCAGCGTAGGATGGGTCACCGGGGAGCTGTTTTTT

J: TRBJ2-3
size: once
D: TRBD2
V: TRBV5-8
CDR3: CASSLAAGGLDTQYF
DNA: TGTGCCAGCAGCTTGGCAGCGGGGGGATTGGATACGCAGTATTTT

J: TRBJ2-6
size: .
D: .
V: TRBV27
CDR3: CASSPLQVSGANVLTF
DNA: TGTGCCAGCAGCCCGCTACAGGTCTCTGGGGCCAACGTCCTGACTTTC

J: TRBJ2-7
size: once
D: .
V: TRBV4-2
CDR3: CASSQTYEQYF
DNA: TGTGCCAGCAGCCAAACCTACGAGCAGTACTTC

J: TRBJ2-5
size: .
D: TRBD2
V: TRBV2
CDR3: CASSGVSSGGIQETQYF
DNA: TGTGCCAGCAGTGGGGTGAGTAGCGGGGGTATTCAAGAGACCCAGTACTTC

J: TRBJ2-5
size: .
D: .
V: TRBV7-9
CDR3: CASAPPGGGPGETQYF
DNA: TGTGCCAGCGCCCCTCCCGGTGGGGGGCCGGGGGAGACCCAGTACTTC

J: TRBJ2-7
size: few
D: .
V: TRBV4-1
CDR3: CASSQQRDRAYEQYF
DNA: TGCGCCAGCAGCCAACAAAGGGACCGCGCCTACGAGCAGTACTTC

J: TRBJ1-1
size: .
D: .
V: TRBV7-9
CDR3: CASSLHPEAFF
DNA: TGTGCCAGCAGCCTCCATCCTGAAGCTTTCTTT

J: TRBJ2-1
size: few
D: .
V: TRBV5-4
CDR3: CASSLGTGTTGNEQFF
DNA: TGTGCCAGCAGCTTGGGAACAGGAACAACAGGGAATGAGCAGTTCTTC

J: TRBJ2-7
size: .
D: .
V: TRBV5-1
CDR3: CASRLEGGGTYEQYF
DNA: TGCGCCAGCAGACTGGAGGGGGGAGGGACTTACGAGCAGTACTTC

J: TRBJ1-2
size: .
D: TRBD1
V: TRBV5-6
CDR3: CASSLRQGVGGYTF
DNA: TGTGCCAGCAGCCTGAGACAGGGGGTAGGTGGCTACACCTTC

J: TRBJ2-7
size: .
D: .
V: TRBV27
CDR3: CASSLGRNYEQYF
DNA: TGTGCCAGCAGTTTGGGCAGGAATTACGAGCAGTACTTC

J: TRBJ2-7
size: .
D: .
V: TRBV7-9
CDR3: CASSPGGEQYF
DNA: TGTGCCAGCAGCCCCGGGGGCGAGCAGTACTTC

J: TRBJ1-2
size: .
D: .
V: TRBV6-1
CDR3: CASSETGSYGYTF
DNA: TGTGCCAGCAGTGAAACAGGGTCCTATGGCTACACCTTC

J: TRBJ2-1
size: .
D: .
V: TRBV13
CDR3: CASSSSGLLLLDEQFF
DNA: TGTGCCAGCAGCTCCTCGGGGCTCCTTTTACTGGATGAGCAGTTCTTC

J: TRBJ2-7
size: .
D: .
V: TRBV11-3
CDR3: CASSLPRDPPTYEQYF
DNA: TGTGCCAGCAGCTTACCCCGGGACCCCCCAACCTACGAGCAGTACTTC

J: TRBJ2-7
size: .
D: .
V: TRBV29-1
CDR3: CSVKDGGYEQYF
DNA: TGCAGCGTTAAGGACGGGGGCTACGAGCAGTACTTC

J: TRBJ1-5
size: .
D: TRBD1
V: TRBV6-5
CDR3: CASSYAGGVQPQHF
DNA: TGTGCCAGCAGTTACGCAGGGGGCGTTCAGCCCCAGCATTTT

J: TRBJ2-5
size: .
D: TRBD2
V: TRBV19
CDR3: CASSDTSGAQETQYF
DNA: TGTGCCAGTAGTGATACTAGCGGGGCACAAGAGACCCAGTACTTC

J: TRBJ2-7
size: .
D: .
V: TRBV6-1
CDR3: CASSGSRDNYEQYF
DNA: TGTGCCAGCAGTGGATCCCGGGACAATTACGAGCAGTACTTC

J: TRBJ1-2
size: .
D: .
V: TRBV14
CDR3: CASSQWTAYGYTF
DNA: TGTGCCAGCAGCCAATGGACAGCCTATGGCTACACCTTC

J: TRBJ1-1
size: .
D: .
V: TRBV4-1
CDR3: CASSQEALGATGRTGTEAFF
DNA: TGCGCCAGCAGCCAAGAGGCCCTCGGCGCTACCGGACGTACGGGAACTGAAGCTTTCTTT

J: TRBJ1-2
size: .
D: TRBD1
V: TRBV23-1
CDR3: CASSQTGWDSQEYGYTF
DNA: TGCGCCAGCAGTCAAACCGGATGGGACAGTCAGGAATATGGCTACACCTTC

J: TRBJ2-1
size: .
D: .
V: TRBV28
CDR3: CASSPSRWASSYNEQFF
DNA: TGTGCCAGCAGTCCCTCCCGCTGGGCCTCCTCCTACAATGAGCAGTTCTTC

J: TRBJ2-7
size: few
D: .
V: TRBV7-9
CDR3: CASSLSAYEQYF
DNA: TGTGCCAGCAGCTTGTCCGCCTACGAGCAGTACTTC

J: TRBJ2-7
size: .
D: .
V: TRBV19
CDR3: CASSARDGGYEQYF
DNA: TGTGCCAGTAGTGCCCGGGACGGAGGCTACGAGCAGTACTTC

J: TRBJ2-5
size: .
D: .
V: TRBV15
CDR3: CATRTPRLAEETQYF
DNA: TGTGCCACCAGGACCCCGCGGCTGGCGGAAGAGACCCAGTACTTC

J: TRBJ2-5
size: .
D: .
V: TRBV6-5
CDR3: CASGYLRGGETQYF
DNA: TGTGCCAGCGGTTACTTGAGGGGGGGAGAGACCCAGTACTTC

J: TRBJ2-3
size: .
D: .
V: TRBV18
CDR3: CASSPPDSTDTQYF
DNA: TGTGCCAGCTCACCACCCGACAGCACAGATACGCAGTATTTT

J: TRBJ2-2
size: .
D: TRBD1
V: TRBV5-4
CDR3: CASSTGQLTGELFF
DNA: TGTGCCAGCAGCACGGGACAGCTCACCGGGGAGCTGTTTTTT